This T cell receptor (beta chain) was documented in a study of blood T cell repertoires in COVID-19. In the study overall: PBMCs, B-cell-depleted T cells, or T cells provided the cDNA or gDNA that made up the material.

This CDR3 comprises 14 residues. The V gene's germline CDR1 is SGHAT and CDR2 FQDESV (reference sequence). V lost 1 base and J lost 5, with 12 bases in between. Profiled with immunoSEQ multiplex PCR; TCRdb holds only in-frame clones, not every one. This table holds about 300,000 clones, about 82% found once. What was sequenced was peripheral blood. The origin of this receptor is a woman between 50 and 59 years old with acute or convalescent COVID-19. The genes are TRBV11-1 and TRBJ2-7; TRBD2 might be the D (5 bases). The CDR3 sequence is CASSLGGELHEQYF. CDR3 coding DNA: TGTGCCAGCAGCTTAGGGGGAGAACTCCACGAGCAGTACTTC. Full variable domain (remainder filled in from reference TRBV11-1 and TRBJ2-7): EAEVAQSPRYKITEKSQAVAFWCDPISGHATLYWYRQILGQGPELLVQFQDESVVDDSQLPKDRFSAERLKGVDSTLKIQPAELGDSAMYLCASSLGGELHEQYFGPGTRLTVT.